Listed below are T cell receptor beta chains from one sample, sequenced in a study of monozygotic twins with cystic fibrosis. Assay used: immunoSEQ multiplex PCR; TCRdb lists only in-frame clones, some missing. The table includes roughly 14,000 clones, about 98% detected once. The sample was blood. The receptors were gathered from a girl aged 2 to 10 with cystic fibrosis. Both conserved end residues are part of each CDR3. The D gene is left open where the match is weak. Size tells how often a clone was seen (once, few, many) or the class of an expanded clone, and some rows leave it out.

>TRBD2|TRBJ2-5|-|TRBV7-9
CASSLPRGEREGHETQYF
TGTGCCAGCAGCTTACCACGGGGGGAGCGGGAGGGCCATGAGACCCAGTACTTC
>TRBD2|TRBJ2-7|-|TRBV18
CASSPNSGPSYEQYF
TGTGCCAGCTCACCAAATAGCGGGCCATCCTACGAGCAGTACTTC
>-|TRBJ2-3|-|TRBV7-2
CASSRALDSTDTQYF
TGTGCCAGCAGCCGAGCCTTAGACAGCACAGATACGCAGTATTTT
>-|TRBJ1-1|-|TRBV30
CAWSVGDFSTEAFF
TGTGCCTGGAGTGTAGGGGATTTTAGCACTGAAGCTTTCTTT
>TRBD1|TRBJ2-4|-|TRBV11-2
CASSHWDRGVIQYF
TGTGCCAGCAGCCATTGGGACAGGGGGGTCATTCAGTACTTC
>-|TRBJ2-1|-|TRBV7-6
CASSLISGPEQFF
TGTGCCAGCAGCTTAATTTCCGGGCCTGAGCAGTTCTTC
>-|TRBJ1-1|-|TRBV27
CASSLIAAVYTEAFF
TGTGCCAGCAGTTTAATCGCGGCTGTGTACACTGAAGCTTTCTTT
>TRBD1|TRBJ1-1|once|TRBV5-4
CASSWDRGAEAFF
TGTGCCAGCAGCTGGGACAGGGGGGCTGAAGCTTTCTTT
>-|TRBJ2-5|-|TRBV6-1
CASSEFGRGVEETQYF
TGTGCCAGCAGTGAATTTGGAAGAGGGGTAGAAGAGACCCAGTACTTC
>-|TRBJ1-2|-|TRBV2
CASSGLRVPSYGYTF
TGTGCCAGCAGTGGTCTGAGGGTCCCTTCCTATGGCTACACCTTC
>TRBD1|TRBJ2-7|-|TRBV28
CASSLGRDRGFYEQYF
TGTGCCAGCAGCCTAGGGCGGGACAGGGGGTTCTACGAGCAGTACTTC
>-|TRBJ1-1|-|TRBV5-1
CASSLRGDEAFF
TGCGCCAGCAGCTTGAGGGGCGATGAAGCTTTCTTT
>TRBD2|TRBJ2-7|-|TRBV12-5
CASGSTRLAAYEQYF
TGTGCTAGTGGTTCAACGAGACTAGCGGCCTACGAGCAGTACTTC
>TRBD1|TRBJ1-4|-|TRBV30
CAWSGGQGFEKLFF
TGTGCCTGGAGTGGGGGACAGGGGTTTGAAAAACTGTTTTTT
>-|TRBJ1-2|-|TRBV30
CAWSVGTRAQQGYTF
TGTGCCTGGAGTGTGGGGACACGCGCCCAACAGGGCTACACCTTC
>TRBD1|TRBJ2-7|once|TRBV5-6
CASTTDRAEQYF
TGTGCCAGCACCACCGACAGGGCCGAGCAGTACTTC